This T cell receptor (beta chain) was documented in a study of CD8 T cells in ankylosing spondylitis. Quantitative 5'-RACE with molecular barcodes was used to make the TCR beta libraries. TCRdb reanalysed the 5' RACE reads using MiXCR and keeps one entry per CDR3 protein. The sample has roughly 490,000 distinct CDR3 sequences, approximately 5.3% seen once; the top ten hold around 3.4%. Comments on this clonotype: The antigen remains unidentified.

The study, taken as a whole, reports: Earlier authors reported some of these motif variants in reactive arthritis synovial fluid and blood. Reported data indicate significant enrichment of disease-linked clones within matched ankylosing spondylitis synovial fluid. Typical of ankylosing spondylitis blood, it appeared, was a TCR beta motif of several highly homologous variants.

The V and J ends lost 2 bases and 8 bases, in that order; junction bases with no gene match: 5. This CDR3 has 16 residues. CDR1 and CDR2 from the germline V gene are SGHTA and FQGNSA. Sequenced sample: blood, either unsorted or a sorted T cell fraction (not recorded which). This clonotype originated in a male donor with ankylosing spondylitis. The chain carries TRBV7-2 and TRBJ1-6; 11 positions agree with TRBD1. The CDR3 protein is CASSLTGTGGYSPLHF. For the CDR3, the DNA is TGTGCCAGCAGCTTAACCGGGACAGGGGGATATTCACCCCTCCACTTT.